Listed below are T cell receptor beta chains from one sample, sequenced in a study of identical twins. TCRdb itself ran the 5' RACE reads through MiXCR, one entry per CDR3 protein. Among approximately 220,000 distinct CDR3 sequences listed, around a tenth were seen once. The sample comprised memory (CD45RO+) T cells sorted from blood. The receptors were sampled from a woman aged 18-29 years in good health. The CDR3 runs from the conserved cysteine through the conserved F or W. A D gene is named only where the DNA matches it firmly. Clone size is stated in some rows and not others, as once, few, many or a class when expanded.

j_call d_call clone_size v_call cdr3_nt cdr3_aa
TRBJ2-2 - - TRBV7-9 TGTGCCAGCAGCTTAACGGGCAGGACCACCGGGGAGCTGTTTTTT CASSLTGRTTGELFF
TRBJ2-7 - few TRBV20-1 TGCAGTGCTAGTGGGGCGGGCCTCTACGAGCAGTACTTC CSASGAGLYEQYF
TRBJ1-5 - many TRBV12-3/TRBV12-4 TGTGCCAGCTGGGGAGGGGGGGCCAATCAGCCCCAGCATTTT CASWGGGANQPQHF
TRBJ2-1 - many TRBV5-6 TGTGCCACTTTCCGCCGAGCTTACAATGAGCAGTTCTTC CATFRRAYNEQFF
TRBJ2-3 - many TRBV5-8 TGTGCCAGGGCCAGGAAGGGAACAGATACGCAGTATTTT CARARKGTDTQYF
TRBJ2-2 - many TRBV5-1 TGCGCCAGCAGCTTGGGTGGAGGCGGCACCGGGGAGCTGTTTTTT CASSLGGGGTGELFF
TRBJ2-6 - many TRBV6-2/TRBV6-3 TGTGCCAGCAGTTACCAGGGGGCCAACGTCCTGACTTTC CASSYQGANVLTF
TRBJ2-5 TRBD2 few TRBV5-5 TGTGCCAGCAGCTTCAAACTAGCGGCCTTCCAAGAGACCCAGTACTTC CASSFKLAAFQETQYF
TRBJ1-1 - - TRBV14 TGTGCCAGCAGCCAAGACCGGGGGTACACTGAAGCTTTCTTT CASSQDRGYTEAFF
TRBJ2-1 - - TRBV20-1 TGCAGTGCCAGATGGGGCTTAGGCAATGAGCAGTTCTTC CSARWGLGNEQFF